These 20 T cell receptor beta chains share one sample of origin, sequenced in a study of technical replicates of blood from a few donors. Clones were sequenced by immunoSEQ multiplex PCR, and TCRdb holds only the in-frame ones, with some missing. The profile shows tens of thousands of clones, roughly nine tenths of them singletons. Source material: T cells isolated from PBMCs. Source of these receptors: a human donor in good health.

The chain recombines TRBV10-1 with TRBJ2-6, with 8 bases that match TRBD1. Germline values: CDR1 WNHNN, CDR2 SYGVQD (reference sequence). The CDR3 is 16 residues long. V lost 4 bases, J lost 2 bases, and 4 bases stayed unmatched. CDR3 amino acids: CASSVGTGTGANVLTF. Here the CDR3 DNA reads TGCGCCAGCAGTGTGGGGACAGGAACTGGGGCCAACGTCCTGACTTTC.

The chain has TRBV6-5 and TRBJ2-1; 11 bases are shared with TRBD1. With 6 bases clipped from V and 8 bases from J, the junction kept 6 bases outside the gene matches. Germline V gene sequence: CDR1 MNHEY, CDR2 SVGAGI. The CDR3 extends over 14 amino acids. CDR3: CASSPGTGGDEQFF. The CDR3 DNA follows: TGTGCCAGCAGCCCCGGGACAGGGGGTGATGAGCAGTTCTTC.

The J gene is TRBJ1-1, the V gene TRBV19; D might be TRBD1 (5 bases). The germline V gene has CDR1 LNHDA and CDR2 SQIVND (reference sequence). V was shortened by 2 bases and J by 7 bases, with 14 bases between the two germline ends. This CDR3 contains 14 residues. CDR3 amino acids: CASSINGAKVEAFF. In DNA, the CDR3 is TGTGCCAGTAGTATAAATGGGGCTAAAGTTGAAGCTTTCTTT.

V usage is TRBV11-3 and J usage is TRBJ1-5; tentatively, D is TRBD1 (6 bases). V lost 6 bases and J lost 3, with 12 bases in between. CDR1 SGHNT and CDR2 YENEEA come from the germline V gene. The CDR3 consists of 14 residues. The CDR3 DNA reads TGTGCCAGCAGTCAGGACAGAGACAATCAGCCCCAGCATTTT. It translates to CASSQDRDNQPQHF.

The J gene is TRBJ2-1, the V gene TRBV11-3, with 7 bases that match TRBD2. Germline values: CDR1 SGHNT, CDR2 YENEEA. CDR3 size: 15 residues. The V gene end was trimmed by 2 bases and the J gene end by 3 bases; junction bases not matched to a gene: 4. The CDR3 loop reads CASSLTSGNYNEQFF. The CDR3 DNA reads TGTGCCAGCAGCTTAACGAGCGGGAACTACAATGAGCAGTTCTTC. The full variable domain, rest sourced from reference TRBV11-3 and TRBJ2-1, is EAGVVQSPRYKIIEKKQPVAFWCNPISGHNTLYWYLQNLGQGPELLIRYENEEAVDDSQLPKDRFSAERLKGVDSTLKIQPAELGDSAVYLCASSLTSGNYNEQFFGPGTRLTVL.

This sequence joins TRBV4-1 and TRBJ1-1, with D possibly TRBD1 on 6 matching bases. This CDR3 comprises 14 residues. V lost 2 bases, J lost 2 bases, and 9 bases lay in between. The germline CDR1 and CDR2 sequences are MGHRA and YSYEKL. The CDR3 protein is CASSQPDSNTEAFF. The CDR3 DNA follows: TGCGCCAGCAGCCAACCGGACAGCAACACTGAAGCTTTCTTT.

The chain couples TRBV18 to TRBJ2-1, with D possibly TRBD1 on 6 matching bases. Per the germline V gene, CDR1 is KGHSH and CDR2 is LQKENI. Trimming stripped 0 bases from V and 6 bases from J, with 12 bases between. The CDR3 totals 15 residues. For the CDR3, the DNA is TGTGCCAGCTCACCACCGGGGAAGGGGGTCAATGAGCAGTTCTTC. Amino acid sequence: CASSPPGKGVNEQFF. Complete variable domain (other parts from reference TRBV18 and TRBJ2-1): NAGVMQNPRHLVRRRGQEARLRCSPMKGHSHVYWYRQLPEEGLKFMVYLQKENIIDESGMPKERFSAEFPKEGPSILRIQQVVRGDSAAYFCASSPPGKGVNEQFFGPGTRLTVL.

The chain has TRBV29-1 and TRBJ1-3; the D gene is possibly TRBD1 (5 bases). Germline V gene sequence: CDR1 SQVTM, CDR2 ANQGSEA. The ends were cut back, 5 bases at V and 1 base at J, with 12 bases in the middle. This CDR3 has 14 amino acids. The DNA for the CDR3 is TGCAGCGTTAAGGGGCGCTTATCTGGAAACACCATATATTTT. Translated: CSVKGRLSGNTIYF.

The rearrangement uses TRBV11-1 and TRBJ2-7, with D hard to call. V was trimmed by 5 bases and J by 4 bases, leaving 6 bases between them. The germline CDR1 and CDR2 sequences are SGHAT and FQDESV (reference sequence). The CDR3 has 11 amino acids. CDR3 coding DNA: TGTGCCAGCAGCCAAAATTACGAGCAGTACTTC. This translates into CASSQNYEQYF. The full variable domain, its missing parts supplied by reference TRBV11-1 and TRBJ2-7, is EAEVAQSPRYKITEKSQAVAFWCDPISGHATLYWYRQILGQGPELLVQFQDESVVDDSQLPKDRFSAERLKGVDSTLKIQPAELGDSAMYLCASSQNYEQYFGPGTRLTVT.

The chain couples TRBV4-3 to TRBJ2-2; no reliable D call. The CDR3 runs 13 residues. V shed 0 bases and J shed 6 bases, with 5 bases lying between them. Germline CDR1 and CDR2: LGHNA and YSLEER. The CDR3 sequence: CASSQDSPGELFF. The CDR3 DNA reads TGCGCCAGCAGCCAAGACTCTCCCGGGGAGCTGTTTTTT.

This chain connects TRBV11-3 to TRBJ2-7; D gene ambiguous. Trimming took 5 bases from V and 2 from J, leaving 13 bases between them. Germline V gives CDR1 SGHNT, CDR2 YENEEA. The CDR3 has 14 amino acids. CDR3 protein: CASSPRWLAYEQYF. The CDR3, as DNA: TGTGCCAGCAGCCCACGGTGGTTAGCCTACGAGCAGTACTTC.

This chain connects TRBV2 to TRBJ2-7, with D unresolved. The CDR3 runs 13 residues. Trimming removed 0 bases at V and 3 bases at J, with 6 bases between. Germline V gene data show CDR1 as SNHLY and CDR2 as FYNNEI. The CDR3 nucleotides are TGTGCCAGCAGTGAAGCGGCCAGCTACGAGCAGTACTTC. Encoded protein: CASSEAASYEQYF.

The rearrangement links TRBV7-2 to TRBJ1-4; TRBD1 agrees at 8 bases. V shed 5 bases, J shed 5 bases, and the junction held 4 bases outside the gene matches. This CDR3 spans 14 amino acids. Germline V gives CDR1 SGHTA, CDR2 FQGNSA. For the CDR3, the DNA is TGTGCCAGCAGCAAGGACAGGGTGAATGAAAAACTGTTTTTT. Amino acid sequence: CASSKDRVNEKLFF.

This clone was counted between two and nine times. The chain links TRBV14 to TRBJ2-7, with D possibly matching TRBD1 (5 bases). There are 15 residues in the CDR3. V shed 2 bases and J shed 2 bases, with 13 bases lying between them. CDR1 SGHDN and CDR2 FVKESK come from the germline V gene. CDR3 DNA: TGTGCCAGCAGCCAATCCCCCCAGGGTCCCTACGAGCAGTACTTC. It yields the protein CASSQSPQGPYEQYF.

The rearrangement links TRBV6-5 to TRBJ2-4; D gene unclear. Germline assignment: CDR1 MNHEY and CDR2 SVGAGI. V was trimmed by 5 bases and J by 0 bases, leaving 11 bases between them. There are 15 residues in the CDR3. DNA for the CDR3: TGTGCCAGCAGTCCGTTCGGAGTAGCCAAAAACATTCAGTACTTC. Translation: CASSPFGVAKNIQYF.

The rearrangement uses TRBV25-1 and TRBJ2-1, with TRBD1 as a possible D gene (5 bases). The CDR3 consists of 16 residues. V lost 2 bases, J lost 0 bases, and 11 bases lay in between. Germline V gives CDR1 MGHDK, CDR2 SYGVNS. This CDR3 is CASSELDSPSYNEQFF. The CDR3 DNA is TGTGCCAGCAGTGAACTCGACAGTCCCTCCTACAATGAGCAGTTCTTC.

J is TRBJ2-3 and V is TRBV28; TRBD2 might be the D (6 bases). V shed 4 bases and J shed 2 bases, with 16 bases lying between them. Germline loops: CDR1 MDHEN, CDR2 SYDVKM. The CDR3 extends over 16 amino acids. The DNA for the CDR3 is TGTGCCAGCAGTTATCCCCTAGCGAAAGTCACAGATACGCAGTATTTT. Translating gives CASSYPLAKVTDTQYF.

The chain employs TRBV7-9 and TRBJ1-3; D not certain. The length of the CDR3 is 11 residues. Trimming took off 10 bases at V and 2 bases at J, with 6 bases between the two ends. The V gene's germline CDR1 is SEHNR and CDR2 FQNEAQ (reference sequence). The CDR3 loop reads CATYTGNTIYF. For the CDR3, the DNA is TGTGCCACCTATACTGGAAACACCATATATTTT. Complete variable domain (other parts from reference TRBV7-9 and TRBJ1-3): DTGVSQNPRHKITKRGQNVTFRCDPISEHNRLYWYRQTLGQGPEFLTYFQNEAQLEKSRLLSDRFSAERPKGSFSTLEIQRTEQGDSAMYLCATYTGNTIYFGEGSWLTVV.

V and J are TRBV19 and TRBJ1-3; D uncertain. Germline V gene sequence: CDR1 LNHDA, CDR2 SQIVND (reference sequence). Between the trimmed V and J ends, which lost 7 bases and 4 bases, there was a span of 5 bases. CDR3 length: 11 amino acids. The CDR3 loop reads CASMRGNTIYF. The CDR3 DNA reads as TGTGCCAGTATGAGAGGAAACACCATATATTTT. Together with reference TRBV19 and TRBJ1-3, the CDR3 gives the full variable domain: DGGITQSPKYLFRKEGQNVTLSCEQNLNHDAMYWYRQDPGQGLRLIYYSQIVNDFQKGDIAEGYSVSREKKESFPLTVTSAQKNPTAFYLCASMRGNTIYFGEGSWLTVV.

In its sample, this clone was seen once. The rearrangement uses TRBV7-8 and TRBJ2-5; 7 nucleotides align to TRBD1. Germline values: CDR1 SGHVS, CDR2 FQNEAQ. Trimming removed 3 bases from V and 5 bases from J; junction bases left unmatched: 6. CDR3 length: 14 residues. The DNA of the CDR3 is TGTGCCAGCAGCTTGAGACAGGGTCAGGAGACCCAGTACTTC. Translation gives CASSLRQGQETQYF.